The next 20 T cell receptor beta chains were all read from a single sample in a study of CD8 T cells in ankylosing spondylitis. TCRdb recomputed calls from the 5' RACE reads with MiXCR, one row per CDR3 protein. The table records some 200,000 distinct CDR3 sequences, roughly 24% of them present only once. The specimen was blood, either unsorted or a sorted T cell fraction (not recorded which). These receptors all stem from a male donor with ankylosing spondylitis or in good health (not recorded which).

This clonotype occurred many times. This chain connects TRBV5-1 to TRBJ2-7; D remains ambiguous. Germline V lookup: CDR1 SGHRS, CDR2 YFSETQ. This CDR3 contains 15 residues. Trimming left V 4 bases short and J 2 bases short, with 16 bases between. The CDR3 DNA reads as TGCGCCAGCAGCCTCGACAACTCAAAAACCTACGAGCAGTACTTC. Protein product: CASSLDNSKTYEQYF.

The CDR3 reads CATSRVRSGAGEQETQYF. In DNA form, the CDR3 reads TGTGCCACCAGCAGAGTAAGGTCGGGAGCGGGAGAGCAAGAGACCCAGTACTTC. The V gene is TRBV15, the J gene TRBJ2-5; 8 nucleotides agree with TRBD2. The CDR3 runs 18 residues. Germline CDR1 is LNHNV and CDR2 is YYDKDF (reference sequence). Trimming took 1 base from V and 2 from J; bases not matched to a gene: 12.

Only a few counts were recorded for this clonotype. V usage is TRBV7-2 and J usage is TRBJ2-7; 7 bases match TRBD2. Germline V gene data show CDR1 as SGHTA and CDR2 as FQGNSA. With V trimmed by 5 bases and J by 3 bases, 10 bases remained unmatched. This CDR3 is 15 amino acids long. DNA for the CDR3: TGTGCCAGCAGCCCACGAAGCGGGACCCTCTACGAGCAGTACTTC. Amino acids: CASSPRSGTLYEQYF.

This chain links TRBV29-1 with TRBJ2-3; 10 bases map to TRBD2. This CDR3 region has 16 residues. The V and J ends lost 1 base and 0 bases, in that order; junction bases with no gene match: 4. CDR1 SQVTM and CDR2 ANQGSEA come from the germline V gene. The CDR3 nucleotides read TGCAGCGTTGAAGGGACTAGCGGCGCTAGCACAGATACGCAGTATTTT. Translated, it gives CSVEGTSGASTDTQYF.

A few counts support this clonotype. V usage is TRBV25-1 and J usage is TRBJ2-5, with 7 bases identical to TRBD1. Germline V gene lookup returns CDR1 MGHDK and CDR2 SYGVNS. V dropped 4 bases and J dropped 6; count of bases not matched to a gene: 5. CDR3 length: 13 residues. The CDR3 protein is CASSGQGEQTQYF. The CDR3 DNA sequence: TGTGCCAGCAGTGGACAGGGTGAACAGACCCAGTACTTC.

This clonotype was observed many times. CDR3 coding DNA: TGTGCCAGCAGCTCGTGGGGGGCTGGGGAGACCCAGTACTTC. Residues: CASSSWGAGETQYF. The rearrangement uses TRBV6-1 and TRBJ2-5; D may correspond to TRBD1 or TRBD2 (6 bases each). The V gene lost 6 bases and the J gene lost 5 bases, with 16 bases spanning the gap. The CDR3 extends over 14 amino acids. Germline V gene data show CDR1 as MNHNS and CDR2 as SASEGT.

This clonotype appeared many times. CDR3 loop: CASSLAVSNSPLHF. The CDR3 region has the DNA TGCGCCAGCAGCTTGGCTGTCAGCAATTCACCCCTCCACTTT. The rearrangement joins TRBV5-1 to TRBJ1-6; D is undetermined. Germline lookup yields CDR1 SGHRS and CDR2 YFSETQ. There are 14 residues in the CDR3. Trimming removed 0 bases at V and 7 bases at J, with 8 bases between.

This clonotype was observed a handful of times. This chain links TRBV20-1 with TRBJ1-2; D may be TRBD1 (6 bases). Trimming removed 1 base from V and 3 bases from J, with 12 bases in between. The CDR3 contains 14 residues. The germline V gene encodes CDR1 DFQATT and CDR2 SNEGSKA (reference sequence). The CDR3 here is CSARVPGQDYGYTF. Here the CDR3 DNA reads TGCAGTGCTAGAGTACCGGGACAAGACTATGGCTACACCTTC.

This clonotype was observed at least ten times. The gene calls are TRBV20-1 and TRBJ1-5; no clear D gene. Trimming removed 0 bases at V and 0 bases at J, with 9 bases between. Germline V lookup: CDR1 DFQATT, CDR2 SNEGSKA (reference sequence). This CDR3 has 15 amino acids. CDR3 sequence: CSARDRAYSNQPQHF. The CDR3 DNA is TGCAGTGCTAGAGATCGGGCTTATAGCAATCAGCCCCAGCATTTT.

With respect to this clonotype: A much larger clone sits a single nucleotide away, making a read error possible. CDR3 DNA sequence: TGCAGCGTTGGGTCTATATCGGGGTCCTCAGATACGCAGTATTTT. Residues: CSVGSISGSSDTQYF. The chain carries TRBV29-1 and TRBJ2-3, with D maybe TRBD2 (5 bases). Germline-derived CDR1 and CDR2 are SQVTM and ANQGSEA. This CDR3 contains 15 residues. Trimming pared 4 bases from V and 4 bases from J, leaving 18 bases between.

This clonotype appeared many times. The chain couples TRBV11-3 to TRBJ2-1; 12 bases agree with TRBD2. This CDR3 spans 15 amino acids. V was clipped by 5 bases and J by 8 bases; unmatched bases: 7. Per germline, CDR1 SGHNT and CDR2 YENEEA. The CDR3 DNA reads as TGTGCCAGCAGCATGACTAGCGGGAGTACCCATGAGCAGTTCTTC. Protein product: CASSMTSGSTHEQFF.

The chain is built from TRBV11-3 and TRBJ2-1; the D gene could be TRBD1 or TRBD2 (5 bases each). The V gene's germline CDR1 is SGHNT and CDR2 YENEEA. The CDR3 loop spans 13 amino acids. Between the trimmed V and J ends, which lost 0 bases and 14 bases, there was a span of 14 bases. The CDR3 DNA reads TGTGCCAGCAGCTTAGATTTAGGTGGGACCAAGTTCTTC. As protein: CASSLDLGGTKFF.

The sample holds one count of this clonotype. The chain recombines TRBV10-3 with TRBJ2-7; 8 positions agree with TRBD1. Germline V lookup: CDR1 ENHRY, CDR2 SYGVKD. CDR3 length: 12 residues. Germline trimming cut 6 bases from V and 7 bases from J; bases unmatched to any gene: 5. The CDR3 protein is CAISTTGGEQYF. CDR3 sequence (DNA): TGTGCCATCAGCACCACAGGGGGTGAGCAGTACTTC.

This clonotype has a handful of counts. This chain joins TRBV11-2 and TRBJ2-7; no clear D. This CDR3 spans 18 amino acids. Trimming removed 5 bases at V and 6 bases at J, with 29 bases between. The germline V gene has CDR1 SGHAT and CDR2 FQNNGV. In DNA, the CDR3 is TGTGCCAGCAGCACTCGTGGGTCGGAGCTTCCTTGGTCCCTCGAGCAGTACTTC. Its translation is CASSTRGSELPWSLEQYF.

The rearrangement links TRBV5-1 to TRBJ2-2; no clear D. CDR1 is SGHRS and CDR2 is YFSETQ in the germline V gene. This CDR3 region has 14 residues. V lost 1 base, J lost 4 bases, and 8 bases lay in between. CDR3 sequence (DNA): TGCGCCAGCAGCTTGCTACGGGCCACCGGGGAGCTGTTTTTT. Protein product: CASSLLRATGELFF.

This clonotype occurred many times. This chain uses TRBV3-1 with TRBJ2-5, with 7 bases aligning to TRBD2. The trim removed 2 bases at V and 0 bases at J, leaving 6 bases unmatched. This CDR3 is 16 amino acids long. Germline V gene lookup returns CDR1 LGHDT and CDR2 YNNKEL (reference sequence). CDR3 region: CASSQPLAANQETQYF. The CDR3 DNA follows: TGTGCCAGCAGCCAACCCCTAGCGGCAAACCAAGAGACCCAGTACTTC.

There are many counts of this clonotype. At one of its ends the junction is not consistent with the germline gene, which may arise from a read error. The CDR3 is CASSLVADTQYF. CDR3 in DNA: TGTGCCAGCAGCTTAGTAGCAGATACGCAGTATTTT. The chain combines TRBV5-1 with TRBJ2-3, with D unresolved. Germline V gene sequence: CDR1 SGHRS, CDR2 YFSETQ. The CDR3 totals 12 residues.

The chain uses TRBV29-1 and TRBJ2-1; D possibly corresponds to TRBD2 (7 bases). Germline values: CDR1 SQVTM, CDR2 ANQGSEA. The CDR3 is 14 amino acids. V lost 3 bases to trimming and J lost 8 bases, with 17 bases between them. Written as DNA, the CDR3 is TGCAGCGTTGATACGGGGTGGGGGGGCGATGAGCAGTTCTTC. Translating it yields CSVDTGWGGDEQFF.

This clonotype was picked up many times. This chain joins TRBV20-1 and TRBJ1-1; 9 bases line up with TRBD1. The CDR3 has 13 residues. Germline lookup yields CDR1 DFQATT and CDR2 SNEGSKA (reference sequence). J lost 5 bases, V lost 5 bases, and 6 bases had no gene match. The CDR3 is CSAGQGIETEAFF. The CDR3 nucleotides read TGCAGTGCTGGACAGGGGATTGAAACTGAAGCTTTCTTT.

This sequence joins TRBV20-1 and TRBJ1-1; 10 nucleotides agree with TRBD1. This CDR3 contains 14 residues. Germline V gene sequence: CDR1 DFQATT, CDR2 SNEGSKA (reference sequence). V shed 6 bases and J 9 bases; nucleotides not matched to a gene: 13. CDR3 in amino acids: CSASAGGTGEQAFF. CDR3 bases: TGCAGTGCCTCGGCCGGTGGGACAGGGGAACAAGCTTTCTTT.